This TCR beta chain was recovered during a study of T cell repertoires in ileal Crohn's disease. About this clone itself: Its specificity is unknown. Within the sample, other DNA sequences also encode this same CDR3.

As for time point: inflamed ileum from the surgical specimen. The trim removed 4 bases at V and 5 bases at J, leaving 5 bases unmatched. Germline V gene lookup returns CDR1 MRHNA and CDR2 SNTAGT. The CDR3 spans 14 residues. Overall study results and limits: All patients with clonality above 26.8% had endoscopic recurrence. Compared with non-smokers, active smokers at surgery showed more clonal expansions. High-frequency clones were more common in sorted CD8 than CD4 cells.

This table comes from immunoSEQ multiplex PCR, and its TCRdb copy is limited to in-frame clones, with some not included. The sample records 13,000 to 15,000 clones, 70% to 80% being singletons. The sequence was collected from an adult with Crohn's disease. The chain links TRBV6-4 to TRBJ1-1; 9 bases match TRBD1. Input material: ileal tissue. The CDR3, as DNA: TGTGCCAGCAGTGCGGGACAGGGACGGACTGAAGCTTTCTTT. It encodes CASSAGQGRTEAFF.